Shown below are 13 T cell receptor beta chains from a single sample sequenced in a study of cytomegalovirus exposure and HLA in healthy donors. Primers included in the PCR were 60 Vbeta and 13 Jbeta primers. Sequencing used immunoSEQ multiplex PCR; TCRdb keeps in-frame clones, though not all of them. This sample's table has roughly 51,000 clones. What was sequenced was PBMCs. These receptors came from a male donor in good health and CMV-seropositive.

The rearrangement joins TRBV7-9 to TRBJ2-5, with 9 bases that match TRBD1. The CDR3 runs to 14 residues. J gave up 6 bases and V 5 bases, and 7 bases lay outside the gene matches. Germline CDR1 and CDR2: SEHNR and FQNEAQ (reference sequence). The CDR3 protein is CASSPRDRVQTQYF. CDR3 in DNA: TGTGCCAGCAGCCCCCGGGACAGGGTACAGACCCAGTACTTC. Supplemented by reference TRBV7-9 and TRBJ2-5, the full variable domain reads DTGVSQNPRHKITKRGQNVTFRCDPISEHNRLYWYRQTLGQGPEFLTYFQNEAQLEKSRLLSDRFSAERPKGSFSTLEIQRTEQGDSAMYLCASSPRDRVQTQYFGPGTRLLVL.

V and J are TRBV29-1 and TRBJ2-3; possibly TRBD2 for D (5 bases). Trimming removed 3 bases at V and 0 bases at J, with 7 bases between. CDR1 is SQVTM and CDR2 is ANQGSEA in the germline V gene. This CDR3 is 13 amino acids long. CDR3 DNA: TGCAGCGTTGACGGGGTTAGCACAGATACGCAGTATTTT. Its protein product is CSVDGVSTDTQYF.

This CDR3 reads CASSNRQGGLTGELFF. CDR3 nucleotide sequence: TGTGCCAGCAGCAATCGACAGGGCGGCTTGACCGGGGAGCTGTTTTTT. The rearrangement uses TRBV7-9 and TRBJ2-2; 7 positions agree with TRBD1. Germline V lookup: CDR1 SEHNR, CDR2 FQNEAQ (reference sequence). The CDR3 has 16 residues. J gave up 5 bases and V 5 bases, and 11 bases lay outside the gene matches.

Of note for this clone: One end of the junction fails to match germline, which may point to a read error. This chain uses TRBV5-1 with TRBJ1-6; D remains ambiguous. The CDR3 totals 19 residues. Germline CDR1 and CDR2: SGHRS and YFSETQ. CDR3 in DNA: TGCGCCAGCAGTTTGGACCCAAGCCTAGGGAGCTCCTATAATTCACCCCTCCACTTT. Its protein product is CASSLDPSLGSSYNSPLHF.

This chain joins TRBV4-2 and TRBJ1-2, with TRBD1 as a possible D gene (6 bases). V was cut by 3 bases and J by 4 bases, with 21 bases left in between. The CDR3 length is 17 residues. Germline V gene data show CDR1 as LGHNA and CDR2 as YNFKEQ. The CDR3 is CASSHGEQGGGSYGYTF. The DNA for the CDR3 is TGTGCCAGCAGCCACGGAGAACAGGGAGGCGGGAGCTATGGCTACACCTTC.

The V call is TRBV27, the J call TRBJ2-7; TRBD1 might be the D (6 bases). Looked up from germline, CDR1 is MNHEY and CDR2 is SMNVEV (reference sequence). V was clipped by 5 bases and J by 5 bases, with 25 bases between them. There are 17 residues in the CDR3. As DNA, the CDR3 is TGTGCCAGCAGTGGCGAACACAGGGATCTATTTGGCGACGAGCAGTACTTC. Amino acid sequence: CASSGEHRDLFGDEQYF.

The V and J genes are TRBV7-3 and TRBJ2-5, with a weak D call TRBD2 (6 bases). Near its end, the DNA agrees better with TRBJ2-7, so the J call may be wrong. Germline lookup yields CDR1 SGHTA and CDR2 FQGTGA. This CDR3 is built from 14 residues. The CDR3 loop reads CASSCHGRTNEQYF. Written as DNA, the CDR3 is TGTGCCAGCAGCTGTCACGGGAGAACCAACGAGCAGTACTTC.

The CDR3: CASSPDRWVHEQYF. The CDR3 DNA reads TGTGCCAGTAGCCCCGACAGGTGGGTACACGAGCAGTACTTC. V and J are TRBV19 and TRBJ2-7; D is possibly TRBD1 (6 bases). Germline V CDR1 and CDR2: LNHDA, SQIVND (reference sequence). Trimming took off 6 bases at V and 5 bases at J, with 17 bases between the two ends. The CDR3 totals 14 residues.

This chain joins TRBV4-1 and TRBJ2-3; D ambiguous. The V and J ends lost 4 bases and 5 bases respectively, with 7 bases between them. Germline V CDR1 and CDR2: MGHRA, YSYEKL. The CDR3 is 12 residues long. CDR3 nucleotide sequence: TGCGCCAGCAGCCTAACGGGAGATACGCAGTATTTT. Its translation is CASSLTGDTQYF.

The rearrangement uses TRBV23-1 and TRBJ2-7, with 8 bases aligning to TRBD1. TRBV23-1 is classed as an ORF, of uncertain function. After removal of 3 bases from V and 2 bases from J, the junction contained 6 bases not matched to a gene. The CDR3 sequence is 15 residues long. CDR3: CASSQPTGGPYEQYF. The CDR3 nucleotides are TGCGCCAGCAGTCAGCCCACAGGGGGGCCCTACGAGCAGTACTTC.

The rearrangement uses TRBV27 and TRBJ1-4; 7 bases match TRBD1. The CDR3 is 15 residues long. Germline V gene sequence: CDR1 MNHEY, CDR2 SMNVEV (reference sequence). V shed 8 bases, J shed 5 bases, and the junction held 11 bases outside the gene matches. The CDR3: CASRRGSWRNEKLFF. CDR3 coding DNA: TGTGCCAGCCGCAGGGGGAGTTGGAGAAATGAAAAACTGTTTTTT. The full variable domain, rest sourced from reference TRBV27 and TRBJ1-4, is EAQVTQNPRYLITVTGKKLTVTCSQNMNHEYMSWYRQDPGLGLRQIYYSMNVEVTDKGDVPEGYKVSRKEKRNFPLILESPSPNQTSLYFCASRRGSWRNEKLFFGSGTQLSVL.

This chain uses TRBV5-4 with TRBJ2-3; 9 bases agree with TRBD1. Germline trimming cut 4 bases from V and 4 bases from J; bases unmatched to any gene: 4. Germline V CDR1 and CDR2: SGHNT, YYREEE (reference sequence). This CDR3 is 14 amino acids long. CDR3 DNA sequence: TGTGCCAGCAGCACGGGACAGGGCGCAGATACGCAGTATTTT. It yields the protein CASSTGQGADTQYF.

The CDR3 region has the DNA TGTGCCAGCAGCTTATTGGTACTAGCGGGCACCGGGGAGCTGTTTTTT. Translated: CASSLLVLAGTGELFF. V usage is TRBV13 and J usage is TRBJ2-2; TRBD2 matches at 9 bases. The CDR3 consists of 16 residues. Unmatched junction bases numbered 5, after V lost 2 bases and J lost 4 bases. Germline V gene sequence: CDR1 PRHDT, CDR2 FYEKMQ (reference sequence).